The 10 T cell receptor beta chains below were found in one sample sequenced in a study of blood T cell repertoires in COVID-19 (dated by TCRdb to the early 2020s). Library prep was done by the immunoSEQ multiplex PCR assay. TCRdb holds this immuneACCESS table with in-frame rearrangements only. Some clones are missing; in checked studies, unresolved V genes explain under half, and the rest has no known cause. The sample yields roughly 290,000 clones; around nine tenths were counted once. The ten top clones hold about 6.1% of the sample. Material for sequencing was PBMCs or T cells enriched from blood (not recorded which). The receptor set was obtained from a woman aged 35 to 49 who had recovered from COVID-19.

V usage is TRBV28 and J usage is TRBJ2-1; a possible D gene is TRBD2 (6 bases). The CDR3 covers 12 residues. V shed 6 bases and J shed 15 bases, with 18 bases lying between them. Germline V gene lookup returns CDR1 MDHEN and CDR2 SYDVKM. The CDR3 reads CASSVSWRAMFF. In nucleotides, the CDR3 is TGTGCCAGCAGCGTCAGCTGGAGGGCCATGTTCTTC.

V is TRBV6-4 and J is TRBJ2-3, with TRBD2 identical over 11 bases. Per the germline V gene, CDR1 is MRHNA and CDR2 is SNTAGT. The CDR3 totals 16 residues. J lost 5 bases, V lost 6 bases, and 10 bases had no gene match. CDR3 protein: CASSDLAGGSGDTQYF. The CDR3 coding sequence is TGTGCCAGCAGCGATCTAGCGGGAGGATCAGGAGATACGCAGTATTTT.

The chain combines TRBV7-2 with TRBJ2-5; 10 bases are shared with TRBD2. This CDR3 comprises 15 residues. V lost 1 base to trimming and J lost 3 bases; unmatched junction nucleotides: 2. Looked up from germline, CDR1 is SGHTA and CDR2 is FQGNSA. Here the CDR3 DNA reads TGTGCCAGCAGCTTAGGGACTAGCGGTAAAGAGACCCAGTACTTC. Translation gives CASSLGTSGKETQYF.

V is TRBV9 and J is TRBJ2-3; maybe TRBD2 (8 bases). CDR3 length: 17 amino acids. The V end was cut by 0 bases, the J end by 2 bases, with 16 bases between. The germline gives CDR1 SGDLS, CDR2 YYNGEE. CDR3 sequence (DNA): TGTGCCAGCAGCGTAGGAGGGGGCGGGAGGTCCACAGATACGCAGTATTTT. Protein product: CASSVGGGGRSTDTQYF.

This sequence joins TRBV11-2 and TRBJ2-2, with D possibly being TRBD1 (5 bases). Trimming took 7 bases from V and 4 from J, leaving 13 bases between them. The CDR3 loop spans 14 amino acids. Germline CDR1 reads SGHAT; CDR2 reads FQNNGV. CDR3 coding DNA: TGTGCCAGCAACCACAGGAACGCCACCGGGGAGCTGTTTTTT. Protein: CASNHRNATGELFF.

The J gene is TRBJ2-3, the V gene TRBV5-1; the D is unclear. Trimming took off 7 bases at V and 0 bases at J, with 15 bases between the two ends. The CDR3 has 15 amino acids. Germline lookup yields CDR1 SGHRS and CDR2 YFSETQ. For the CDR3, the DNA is TGCGCCAGCGCCCTAGGTGGCTCTAGCACAGATACGCAGTATTTT. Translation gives CASALGGSSTDTQYF.

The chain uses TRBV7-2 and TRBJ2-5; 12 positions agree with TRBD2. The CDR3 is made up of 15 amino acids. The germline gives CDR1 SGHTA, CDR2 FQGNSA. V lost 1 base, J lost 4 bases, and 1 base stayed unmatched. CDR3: CASSLVLAGGETQYF. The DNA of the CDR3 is TGTGCCAGCAGCTTAGTACTAGCGGGAGGAGAGACCCAGTACTTC.

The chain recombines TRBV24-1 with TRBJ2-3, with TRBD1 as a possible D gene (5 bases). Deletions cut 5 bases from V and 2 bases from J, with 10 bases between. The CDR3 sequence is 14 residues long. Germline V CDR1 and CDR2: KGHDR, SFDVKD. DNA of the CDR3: TGTGCCACCAGTGGCGACAGCTACACAGATACGCAGTATTTT. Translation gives CATSGDSYTDTQYF.

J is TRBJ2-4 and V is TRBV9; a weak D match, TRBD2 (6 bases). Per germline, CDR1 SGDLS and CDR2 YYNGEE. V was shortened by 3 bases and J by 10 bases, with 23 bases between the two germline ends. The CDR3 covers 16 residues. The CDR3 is CASSAGVVEGPSIQYF. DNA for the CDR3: TGTGCCAGCAGCGCCGGCGTGGTGGAGGGCCCATCGATTCAGTACTTC.

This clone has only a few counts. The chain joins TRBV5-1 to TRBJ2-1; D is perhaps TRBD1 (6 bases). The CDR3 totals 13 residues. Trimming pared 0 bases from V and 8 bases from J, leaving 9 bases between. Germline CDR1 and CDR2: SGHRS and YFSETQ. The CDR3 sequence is CASSLGQGHEQFF. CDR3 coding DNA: TGCGCCAGCAGCTTGGGCCAGGGGCATGAGCAGTTCTTC.